This TCR beta chain emerged from a study of CD8+CD57+ T cells in acquired aplastic anemia. Patients sequenced had flow cytometry evidence of CD8+CD57+ cell expansion. CDR3 and TCR beta VDJ profiling relied on a genomic DNA template. MiXCR, applied by TCRdb to the reads, yields one record per CDR3 protein. The sample has approximately 200,000 distinct CDR3 sequences; around 49% are singletons. Germline V CDR1 and CDR2: SGHVS, FNYEAQ. Trimming cost V 7 bases and J 5 bases; bases outside gene matches: 23. The CDR3 extends over 20 amino acids. The receptor's source is a human donor with aplastic anemia. The J gene is TRBJ2-5, the V gene TRBV7-6; 12 bases fit TRBD2. Sequenced input: sorted CD4+, CD8+, or CD8+CD57+ T cells (not recorded which) from PBMCs. The CDR3 here is CASTSYQPLASGGVWETQYF. The CDR3 DNA follows: TGTGCCAGCACCTCGTACCAACCTCTGGCTAGCGGGGGGGTATGGGAGACCCAGTACTTC.